The source of this T cell receptor beta chain is a study of blood T cell repertoires in COVID-19. Profiling relied on immunoSEQ multiplex PCR, and the TCRdb table lists in-frame clones only, not all of them. The sample carries over 200,000 clones, approximately 86% recorded once. The germline CDR1 and CDR2 sequences are SNHLY and FYNNEI. Trimming pared 6 bases from V and 6 bases from J, leaving 12 bases between. This CDR3 spans 13 amino acids. The chain carries TRBV2 and TRBJ2-1; the D gene is possibly TRBD2 (5 bases). Sequenced material: peripheral blood. The clonotype comes from a woman in her twenties or thirties with acute or convalescent COVID-19. Written as DNA, the CDR3 is TGTGCCAGCAGCGCCGACTATCCCAATGAGCAGTTCTTC. Residues: CASSADYPNEQFF.